This paragraph covers one T cell receptor (beta chain) sequence. Antigen: not known. These data are taken from a study of cytotoxic CD8 clonotypes in ibrutinib-treated CLL. At the level of the study: On average, each sample had approximately 250,000 productive templates and 96,000 or so productive rearrangements.

Germline values: CDR1 MGHRA, CDR2 YSYEKL. The CDR3 runs to 17 residues. Trimming cost V 0 bases and J 5 bases, with 17 bases left between them. Study-level points and caveats: Clonality went up at ibrutinib response and then declined back toward baseline at progression.

Method: immunoSEQ multiplex PCR; TCRdb's copy keeps in-frame clones and lacks some. The sample contains 140,000 or so clones, roughly three quarters of which appear only once. The V call is TRBV4-1, the J call TRBJ1-3; D ambiguous. This specimen was PBMCs, taken after 12 months of ibrutinib treatment. This TCR came from a human donor with chronic lymphocytic leukemia. The CDR3 reads CASSQEGAPKRRNTIYF. CDR3 coding DNA: TGCGCCAGCAGCCAAGAGGGAGCTCCTAAGAGAAGAAACACCATATATTTT.